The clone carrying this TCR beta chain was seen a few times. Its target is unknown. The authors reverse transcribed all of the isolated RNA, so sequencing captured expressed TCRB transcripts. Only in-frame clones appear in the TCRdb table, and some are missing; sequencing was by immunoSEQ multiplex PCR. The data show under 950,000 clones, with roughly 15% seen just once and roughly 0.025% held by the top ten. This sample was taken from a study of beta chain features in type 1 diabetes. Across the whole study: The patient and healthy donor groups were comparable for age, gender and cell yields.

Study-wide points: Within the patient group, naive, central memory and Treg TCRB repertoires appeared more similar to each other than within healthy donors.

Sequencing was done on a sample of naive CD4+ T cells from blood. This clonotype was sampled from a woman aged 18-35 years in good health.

The DNA for the CDR3 is TGTGCCAGCAGAAACAATGGACAGGCAGGGGAGCAGTACTTC. Residues: CASRNNGQAGEQYF. This chain uses TRBV2 with TRBJ2-7; 7 bases align to TRBD1. CDR3 length: 14 amino acids. Germline V gene data show CDR1 as SNHLY and CDR2 as FYNNEI. The junction had 12 bases not matched to a gene; V was cut back by 6 bases and J by 7 bases.